This T cell receptor beta chain emerged from a study of T cell repertoires in cytomegalovirus infection. Background on the study: Evidence of both CMV infection and a matching HLA type came from public TCR beta signatures.

This clonotype has a count of ten or more. Its target is unknown. Whole-study results and caveats: Public TCR beta family frequency separated CMV-and-HLA carriers, including in an independent cohort. It was HLA-C-restricted CMV-specific TCR beta clonotypes that dominated the response ex vivo.

In TCRdb, the reads were re-called with MiXCR into one record per CDR3 protein. The table has 500,000 or so distinct CDR3 sequences, approximately 16% seen once; the top ten hold roughly 25%. The CDR3 is made up of 14 amino acids. V was cut by 5 bases and J by 8 bases, with 16 bases left in between. Germline V gene data show CDR1 as SEHNR and CDR2 as FQNEAQ (reference sequence). This sequence joins TRBV7-9 and TRBJ2-1; D tentatively reads TRBD1 or TRBD2 (6 bases each). The source is a human donor in good health (CMV status not recorded). Some clones in this sample may be carry-over from other donors' samples. Source material: CD8+ T cells from PBMCs. This CDR3 is CASSPPGGPDEQFF. CDR3 nucleotides: TGTGCCAGCAGCCCCCCCGGGGGCCCGGATGAGCAGTTCTTC.